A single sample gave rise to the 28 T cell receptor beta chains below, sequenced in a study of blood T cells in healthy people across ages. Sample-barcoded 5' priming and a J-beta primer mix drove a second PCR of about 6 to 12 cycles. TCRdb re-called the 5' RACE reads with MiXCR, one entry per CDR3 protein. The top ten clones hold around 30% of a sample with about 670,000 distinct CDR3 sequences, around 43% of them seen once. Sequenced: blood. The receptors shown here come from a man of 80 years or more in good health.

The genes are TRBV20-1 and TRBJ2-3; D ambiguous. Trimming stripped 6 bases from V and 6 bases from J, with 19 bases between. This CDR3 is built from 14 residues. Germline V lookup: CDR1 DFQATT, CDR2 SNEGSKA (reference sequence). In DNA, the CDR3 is TGCAGTGCCAATCAAGGGCGTTCGTCCGATACGCAGTATTTT. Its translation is CSANQGRSSDTQYF.

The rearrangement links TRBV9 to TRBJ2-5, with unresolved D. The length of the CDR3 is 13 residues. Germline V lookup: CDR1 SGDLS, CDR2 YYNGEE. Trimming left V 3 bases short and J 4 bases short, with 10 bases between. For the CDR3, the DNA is TGTGCCAGCAGCGGCTCGCGTCGAGAGACCCAGTACTTC. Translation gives CASSGSRRETQYF.

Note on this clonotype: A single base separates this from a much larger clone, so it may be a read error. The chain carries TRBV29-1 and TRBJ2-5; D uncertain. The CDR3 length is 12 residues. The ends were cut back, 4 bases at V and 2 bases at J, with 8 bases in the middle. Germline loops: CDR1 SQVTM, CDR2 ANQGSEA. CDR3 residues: CSVGKGQETQYF. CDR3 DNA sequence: TGCAGCGTTGGTAAGGGTCAAGAGACCCAGTACTTC.

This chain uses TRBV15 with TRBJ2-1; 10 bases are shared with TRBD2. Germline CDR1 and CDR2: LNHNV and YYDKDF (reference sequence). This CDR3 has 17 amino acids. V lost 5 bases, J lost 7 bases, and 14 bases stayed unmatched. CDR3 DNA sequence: TGTGCCACCAGCCCACGGGGGCTAGCGGGGGCAAAGAATGAGCAGTTCTTC. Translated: CATSPRGLAGAKNEQFF.

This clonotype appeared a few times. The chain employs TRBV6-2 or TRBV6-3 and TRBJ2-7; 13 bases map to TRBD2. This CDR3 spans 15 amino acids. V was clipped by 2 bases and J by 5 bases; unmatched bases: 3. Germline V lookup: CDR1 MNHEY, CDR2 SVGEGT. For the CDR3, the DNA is TGTGCCAGCAGTTACGGGACTAGCGGGAAGGACGAGCAGTACTTC. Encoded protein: CASSYGTSGKDEQYF.

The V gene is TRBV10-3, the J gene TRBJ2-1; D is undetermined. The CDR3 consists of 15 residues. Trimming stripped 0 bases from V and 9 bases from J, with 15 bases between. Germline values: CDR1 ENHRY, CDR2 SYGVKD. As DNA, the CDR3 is TGTGCCATCAGTGAGTCAGGGTCCTTCCTACTTGAGCAGTTCTTC. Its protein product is CAISESGSFLLEQFF.

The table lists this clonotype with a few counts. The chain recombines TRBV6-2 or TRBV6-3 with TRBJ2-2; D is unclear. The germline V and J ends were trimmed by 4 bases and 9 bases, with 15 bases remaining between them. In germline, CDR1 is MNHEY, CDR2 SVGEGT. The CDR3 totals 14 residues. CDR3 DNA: TGTGCCAGCAGTTCTCCCGACAAGCCCCGGGAGCTGTTTTTT. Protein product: CASSSPDKPRELFF.

CDR3 amino acids: CAWSPGGAQPQHF. In DNA, the CDR3 is TGTGCCTGGAGTCCAGGGGGGGCTCAGCCCCAGCATTTT. The V and J genes are TRBV30 and TRBJ1-5; the match to TRBD1 covers 7 bases. The trim removed 2 bases at V and 6 bases at J, leaving 4 bases unmatched. The CDR3 sequence is 13 residues long. The germline CDR1 and CDR2 sequences are GTSNPN and SVGIG (reference sequence).

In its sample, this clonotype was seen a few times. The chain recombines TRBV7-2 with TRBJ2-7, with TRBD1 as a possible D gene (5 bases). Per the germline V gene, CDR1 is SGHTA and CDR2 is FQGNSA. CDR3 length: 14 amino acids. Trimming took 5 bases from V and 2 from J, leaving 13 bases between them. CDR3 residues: CASSRWTPPYEQYF. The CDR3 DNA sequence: TGTGCCAGCAGCCGATGGACACCTCCCTACGAGCAGTACTTC. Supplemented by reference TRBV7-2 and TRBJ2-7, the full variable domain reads GAGVSQSPSNKVTEKGKDVELRCDPISGHTALYWYRQSLGQGLEFLIYFQGNSAPDKSGLPSDRFSAERTGGSVSTLTIQRTQQEDSAVYLCASSRWTPPYEQYFGPGTRLTVT.

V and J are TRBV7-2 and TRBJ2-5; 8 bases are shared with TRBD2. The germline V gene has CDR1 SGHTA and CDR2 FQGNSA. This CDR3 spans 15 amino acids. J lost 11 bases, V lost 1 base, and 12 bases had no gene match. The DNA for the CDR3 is TGTGCCAGCAGCTTAGTGCGGGGGGCCAACAATGAGCAGTACTTC. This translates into CASSLVRGANNEQYF.

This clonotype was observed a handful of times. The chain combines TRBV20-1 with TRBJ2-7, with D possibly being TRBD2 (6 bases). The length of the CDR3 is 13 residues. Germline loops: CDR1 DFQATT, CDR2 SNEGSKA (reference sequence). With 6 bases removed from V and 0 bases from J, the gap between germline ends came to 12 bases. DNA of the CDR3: TGCAGTGCAGATAGCGGAAGCTCCTACGAGCAGTACTTC. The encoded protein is CSADSGSSYEQYF.

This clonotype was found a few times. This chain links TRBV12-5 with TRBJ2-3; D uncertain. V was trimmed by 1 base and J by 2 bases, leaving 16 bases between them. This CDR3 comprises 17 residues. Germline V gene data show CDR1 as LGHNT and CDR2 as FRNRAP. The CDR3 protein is CASGLGKGATLTDTQYF. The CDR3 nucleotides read TGTGCTAGTGGTTTGGGCAAAGGAGCGACCCTCACAGATACGCAGTATTTT.

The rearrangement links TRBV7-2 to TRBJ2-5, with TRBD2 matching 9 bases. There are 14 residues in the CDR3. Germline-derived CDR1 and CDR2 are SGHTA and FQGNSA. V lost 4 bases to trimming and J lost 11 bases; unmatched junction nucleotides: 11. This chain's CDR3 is CASSSPGQREEQYF. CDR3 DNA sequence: TGTGCCAGCAGCTCGCCGGGACAGCGGGAGGAGCAGTACTTC. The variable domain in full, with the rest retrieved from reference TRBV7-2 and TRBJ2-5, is GAGVSQSPSNKVTEKGKDVELRCDPISGHTALYWYRQSLGQGLEFLIYFQGNSAPDKSGLPSDRFSAERTGGSVSTLTIQRTQQEDSAVYLCASSSPGQREEQYFGPGTRLLVL.

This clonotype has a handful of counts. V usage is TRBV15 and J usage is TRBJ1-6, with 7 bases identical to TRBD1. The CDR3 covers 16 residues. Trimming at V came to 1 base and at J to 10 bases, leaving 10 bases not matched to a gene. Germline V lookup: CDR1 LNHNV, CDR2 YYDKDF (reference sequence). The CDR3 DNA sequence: TGTGCCACCAGCAGAGGGGACAGCCGGGGGAGGTCACCCCTCCACTTT. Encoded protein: CATSRGDSRGRSPLHF.

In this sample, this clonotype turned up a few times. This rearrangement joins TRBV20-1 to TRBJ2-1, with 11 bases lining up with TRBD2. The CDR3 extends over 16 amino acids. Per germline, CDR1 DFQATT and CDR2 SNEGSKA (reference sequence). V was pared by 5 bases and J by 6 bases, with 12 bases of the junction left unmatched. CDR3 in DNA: TGCAGTGCTGACCTTAGCGGGGGGGCCCCGGGCAATGAGCAGTTCTTC. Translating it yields CSADLSGGAPGNEQFF.

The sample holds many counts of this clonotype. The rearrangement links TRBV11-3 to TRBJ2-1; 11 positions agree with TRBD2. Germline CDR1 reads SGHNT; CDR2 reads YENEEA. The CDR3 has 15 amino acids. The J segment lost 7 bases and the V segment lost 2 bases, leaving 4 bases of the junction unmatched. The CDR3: CASSLIAGGYNEQFF. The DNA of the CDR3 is TGTGCCAGCAGCTTAATAGCGGGAGGGTATAATGAGCAGTTCTTC.

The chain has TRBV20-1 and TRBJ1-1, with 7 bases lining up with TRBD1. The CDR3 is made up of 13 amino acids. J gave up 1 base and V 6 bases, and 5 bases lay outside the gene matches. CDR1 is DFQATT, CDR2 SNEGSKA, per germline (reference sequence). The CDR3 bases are TGCAGTGCCCGTCGACAGGGGAACACTGAAGCTTTCTTT. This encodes CSARRQGNTEAFF.

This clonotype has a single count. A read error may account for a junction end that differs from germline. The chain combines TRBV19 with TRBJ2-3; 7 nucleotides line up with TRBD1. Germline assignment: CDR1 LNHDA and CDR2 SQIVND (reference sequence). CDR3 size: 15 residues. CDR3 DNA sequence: TGTGCCAGTAGTACGACAGGGTCCCCGTCGGATACGCGGTATTTT. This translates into CASSTTGSPSDTRYF.

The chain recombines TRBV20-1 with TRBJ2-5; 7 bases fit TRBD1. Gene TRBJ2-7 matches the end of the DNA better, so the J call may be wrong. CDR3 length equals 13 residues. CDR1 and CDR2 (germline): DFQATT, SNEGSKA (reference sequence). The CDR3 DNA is TGCAGTGCGAGACGACAGGGTATCGACGAGCAGTACTTC. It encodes CSARRQGIDEQYF.

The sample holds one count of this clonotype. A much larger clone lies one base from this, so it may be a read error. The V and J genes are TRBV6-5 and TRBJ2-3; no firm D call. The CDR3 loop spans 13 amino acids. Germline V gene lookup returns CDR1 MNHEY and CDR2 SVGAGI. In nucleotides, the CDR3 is TGTGCCATCAGTGACTCAATACAAAATACGCAGTATTTT. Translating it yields CAISDSIQNTQYF.

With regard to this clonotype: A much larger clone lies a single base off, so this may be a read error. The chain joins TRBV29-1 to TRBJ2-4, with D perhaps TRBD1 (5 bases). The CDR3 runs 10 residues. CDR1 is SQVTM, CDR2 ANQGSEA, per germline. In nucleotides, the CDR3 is TGCGGCGCTGGCAGGGATATTCAGTACTTC. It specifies CGAGRDIQYF.

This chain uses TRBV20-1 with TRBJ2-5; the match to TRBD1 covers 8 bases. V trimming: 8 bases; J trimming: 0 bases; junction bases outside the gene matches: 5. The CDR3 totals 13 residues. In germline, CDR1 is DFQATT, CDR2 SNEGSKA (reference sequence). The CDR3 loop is CSYDRGDQETQYF. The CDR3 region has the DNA TGCAGTTATGACAGGGGTGACCAAGAGACCCAGTACTTC.

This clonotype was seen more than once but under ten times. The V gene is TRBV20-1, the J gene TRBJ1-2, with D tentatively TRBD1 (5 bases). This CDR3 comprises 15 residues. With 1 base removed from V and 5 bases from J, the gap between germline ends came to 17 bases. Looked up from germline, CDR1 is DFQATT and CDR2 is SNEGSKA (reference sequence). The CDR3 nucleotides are TGCAGTGCTAGAGGGTCGGAGCAGGGCAATTATGGCTACACCTTC. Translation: CSARGSEQGNYGYTF.

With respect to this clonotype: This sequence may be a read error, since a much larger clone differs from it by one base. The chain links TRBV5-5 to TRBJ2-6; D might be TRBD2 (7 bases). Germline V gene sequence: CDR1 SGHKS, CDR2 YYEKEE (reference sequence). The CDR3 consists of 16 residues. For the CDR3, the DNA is TGTGCCAGCAGCTTGTGGGGGGGCTCTGGGGCCAGCGTCCTGACTTTC. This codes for CASSLWGGSGASVLTF.

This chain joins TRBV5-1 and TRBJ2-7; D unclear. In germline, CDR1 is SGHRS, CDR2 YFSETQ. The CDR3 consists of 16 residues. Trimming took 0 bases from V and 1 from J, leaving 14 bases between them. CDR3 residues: CASSLESPLVSYEQYF. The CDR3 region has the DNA TGCGCCAGCAGCTTGGAGAGCCCGTTGGTGTCCTACGAGCAGTACTTC.

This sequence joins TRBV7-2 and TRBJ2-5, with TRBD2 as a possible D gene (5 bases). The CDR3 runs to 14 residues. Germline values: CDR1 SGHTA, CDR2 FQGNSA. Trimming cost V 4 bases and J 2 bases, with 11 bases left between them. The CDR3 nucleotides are TGTGCCAGCAGCTCCCAGCGGAGACAAGAGACCCAGTACTTC. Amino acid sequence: CASSSQRRQETQYF.

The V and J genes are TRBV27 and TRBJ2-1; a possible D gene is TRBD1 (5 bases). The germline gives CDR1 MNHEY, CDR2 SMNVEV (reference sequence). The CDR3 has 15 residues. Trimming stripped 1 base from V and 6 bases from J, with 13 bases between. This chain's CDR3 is CASSLWGESFNEQFF. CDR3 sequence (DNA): TGTGCCAGCAGTTTATGGGGCGAGTCTTTCAATGAGCAGTTCTTC.

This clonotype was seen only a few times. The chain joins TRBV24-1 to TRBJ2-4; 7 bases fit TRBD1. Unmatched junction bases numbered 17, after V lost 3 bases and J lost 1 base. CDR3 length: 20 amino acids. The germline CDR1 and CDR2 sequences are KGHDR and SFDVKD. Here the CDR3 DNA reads TGTGCCACCAGTGATGAGGGGGCGATGGTCTACTGTCGGGCCAAAAACATTCAGTACTTC. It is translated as CATSDEGAMVYCRAKNIQYF.